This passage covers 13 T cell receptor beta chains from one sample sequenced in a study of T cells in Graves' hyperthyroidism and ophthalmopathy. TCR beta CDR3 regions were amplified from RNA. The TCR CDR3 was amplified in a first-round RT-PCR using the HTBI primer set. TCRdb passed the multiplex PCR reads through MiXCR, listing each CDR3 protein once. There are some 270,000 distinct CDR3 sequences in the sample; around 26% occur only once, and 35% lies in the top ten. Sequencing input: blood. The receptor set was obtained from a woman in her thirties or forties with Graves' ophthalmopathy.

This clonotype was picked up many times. CDR3: CASSEGPAGYTF. CDR3 in DNA: TGCGCCAGCAGTGAAGGCCCGGCGGGCTACACCTTC. The V gene is TRBV10-2, the J gene TRBJ1-2; D remains unclear. Germline lookup yields CDR1 WSHSY and CDR2 SAAADI. The ends were cut back, 3 bases at V and 8 bases at J, with 10 bases in the middle. The CDR3 totals 12 residues.

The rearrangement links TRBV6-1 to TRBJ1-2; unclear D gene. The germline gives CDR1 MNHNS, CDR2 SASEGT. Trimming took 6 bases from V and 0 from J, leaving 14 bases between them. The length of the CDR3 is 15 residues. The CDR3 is CASSPPPGSNYGYTF. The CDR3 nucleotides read TGTGCCAGCAGCCCCCCGCCGGGATCTAACTATGGCTACACCTTC.

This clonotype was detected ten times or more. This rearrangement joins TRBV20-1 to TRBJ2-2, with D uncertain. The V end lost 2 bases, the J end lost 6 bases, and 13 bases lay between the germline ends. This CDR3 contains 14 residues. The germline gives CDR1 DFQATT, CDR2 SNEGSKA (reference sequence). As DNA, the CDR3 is TGCAGTGCTAGAATGTTATCGCTCTCCGGGGAGCTGTTTTTT. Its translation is CSARMLSLSGELFF.

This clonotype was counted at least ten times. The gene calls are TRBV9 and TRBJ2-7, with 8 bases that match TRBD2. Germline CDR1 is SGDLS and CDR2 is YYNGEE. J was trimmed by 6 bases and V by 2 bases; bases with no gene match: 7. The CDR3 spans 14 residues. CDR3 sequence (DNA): TGTGCCAGCAGCGTTACGGGAGGGTCGAGCGAGCAGTACTTC. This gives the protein CASSVTGGSSEQYF.

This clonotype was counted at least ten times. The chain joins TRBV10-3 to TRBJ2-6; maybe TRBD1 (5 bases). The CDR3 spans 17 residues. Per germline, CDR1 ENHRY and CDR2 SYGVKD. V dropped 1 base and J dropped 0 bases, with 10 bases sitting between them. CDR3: CAISELGPNSGANVLTF. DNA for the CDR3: TGTGCCATCAGTGAGTTGGGGCCAAACTCTGGGGCCAACGTCCTGACTTTC.

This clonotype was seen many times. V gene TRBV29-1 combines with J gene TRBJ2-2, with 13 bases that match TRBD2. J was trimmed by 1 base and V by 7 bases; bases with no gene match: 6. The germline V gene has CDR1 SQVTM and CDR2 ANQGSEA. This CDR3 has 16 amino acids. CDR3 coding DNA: TGCAGCGCTGCGGGACTAGCGGGAAAGAACACCGGGGAGCTGTTTTTT. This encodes CSAAGLAGKNTGELFF.

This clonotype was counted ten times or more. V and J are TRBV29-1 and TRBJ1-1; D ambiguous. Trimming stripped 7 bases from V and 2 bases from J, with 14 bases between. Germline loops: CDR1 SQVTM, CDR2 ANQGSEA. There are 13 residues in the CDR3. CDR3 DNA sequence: TGCAGCGCTACAAAAACAGCAAACACTGAAGCTTTCTTT. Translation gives CSATKTANTEAFF.

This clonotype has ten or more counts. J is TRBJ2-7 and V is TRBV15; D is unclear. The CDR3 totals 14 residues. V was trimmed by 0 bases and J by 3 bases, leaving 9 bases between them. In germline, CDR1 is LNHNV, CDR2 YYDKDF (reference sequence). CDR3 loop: CATSRDHVDYEQYF. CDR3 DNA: TGTGCCACCAGCAGAGATCATGTGGACTACGAGCAGTACTTC.

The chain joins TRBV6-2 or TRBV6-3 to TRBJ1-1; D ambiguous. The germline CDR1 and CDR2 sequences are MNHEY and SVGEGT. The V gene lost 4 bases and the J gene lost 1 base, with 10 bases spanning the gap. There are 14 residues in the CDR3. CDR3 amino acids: CASSLRATNTEAFF. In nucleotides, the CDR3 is TGTGCCAGCAGTTTACGGGCAACGAACACTGAAGCTTTCTTT.

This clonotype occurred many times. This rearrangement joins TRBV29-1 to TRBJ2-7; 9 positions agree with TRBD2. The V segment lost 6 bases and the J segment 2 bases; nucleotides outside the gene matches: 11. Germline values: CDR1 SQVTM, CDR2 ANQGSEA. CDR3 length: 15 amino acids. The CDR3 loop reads CSVDGISGRPYEQYF. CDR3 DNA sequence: TGCAGCGTGGACGGAATTAGCGGGAGACCCTACGAGCAGTACTTC.

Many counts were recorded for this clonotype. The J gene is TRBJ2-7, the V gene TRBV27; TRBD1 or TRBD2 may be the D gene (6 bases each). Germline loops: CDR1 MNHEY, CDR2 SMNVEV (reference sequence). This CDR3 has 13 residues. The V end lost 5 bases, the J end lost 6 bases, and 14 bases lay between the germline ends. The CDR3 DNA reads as TGTGCCAGCAGTACAGGGAGGTCGCGCGAGCAGTACTTC. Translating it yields CASSTGRSREQYF.

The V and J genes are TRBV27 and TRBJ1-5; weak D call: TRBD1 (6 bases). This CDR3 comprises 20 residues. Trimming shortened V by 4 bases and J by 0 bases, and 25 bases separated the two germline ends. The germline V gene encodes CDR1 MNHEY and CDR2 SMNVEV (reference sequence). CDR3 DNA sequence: TGTGCCAGCAGTTCTAAGAAGTGGGGACCGGGGGCCCATAGCAATCAGCCCCAGCATTTT. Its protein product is CASSSKKWGPGAHSNQPQHF.

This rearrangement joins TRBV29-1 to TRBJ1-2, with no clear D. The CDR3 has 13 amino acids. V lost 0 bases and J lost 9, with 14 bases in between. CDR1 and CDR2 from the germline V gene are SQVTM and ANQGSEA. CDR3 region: CSVEETGTMSYTF. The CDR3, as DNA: TGCAGCGTTGAAGAGACGGGCACTATGAGCTACACCTTC.